This TCR beta chain was captured by sequencing in a study of spatial heterogeneity in lung cancer. Germline V gene data show CDR1 as SGHRS and CDR2 as YFSETQ. This CDR3 region has 15 residues. V was clipped by 2 bases and J by 3 bases, with 13 bases between them. A unique molecular identifier was carried by every single TCR cDNA molecule. TCRdb re-derived calls from the 5' RACE reads in MiXCR, one entry per CDR3 protein. The data hold 7,300 or so distinct CDR3 sequences, with about a sixth observed a single time. Time point indicated: sample taken at primary tumor resection. From tumor, nontumor lung or frozen PBMC, whole RNA was taken unsorted for sequencing. This clonotype has only a few counts.

The chain links TRBV5-1 to TRBJ2-3, with D possibly matching TRBD1 (5 bases). Sequenced material: normal lung tissue next to the tumor, taken at surgery. The sequence came from a male donor with early-stage non-small cell lung cancer. DNA for the CDR3: TGCGCCAGCAGCTTATCTCAGGGTTGGACAGATACGCAGTATTTT. It codes for CASSLSQGWTDTQYF.